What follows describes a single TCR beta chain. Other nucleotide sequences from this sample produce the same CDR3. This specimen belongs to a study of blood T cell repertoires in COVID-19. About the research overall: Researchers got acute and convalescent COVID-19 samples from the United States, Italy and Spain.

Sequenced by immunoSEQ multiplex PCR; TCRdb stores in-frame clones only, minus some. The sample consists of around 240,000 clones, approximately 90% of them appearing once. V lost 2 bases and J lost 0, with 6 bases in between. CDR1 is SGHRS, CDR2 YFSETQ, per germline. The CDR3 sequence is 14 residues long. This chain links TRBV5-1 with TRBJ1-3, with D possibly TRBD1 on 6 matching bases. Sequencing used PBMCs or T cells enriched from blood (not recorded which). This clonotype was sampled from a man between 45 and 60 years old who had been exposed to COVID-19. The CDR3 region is CASSLQGSGNTIYF. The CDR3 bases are TGCGCCAGCAGCTTACAGGGCTCTGGAAACACCATATATTTT. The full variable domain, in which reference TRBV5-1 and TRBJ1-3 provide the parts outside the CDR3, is KAGVTQTPRYLIKTRGQQVTLSCSPISGHRSVSWYQQTPGQGLQFLFEYFSETQRNKGNFPGRFSGRQFSNSRSEMNVSTLELGDSALYLCASSLQGSGNTIYFGEGSWLTVV.